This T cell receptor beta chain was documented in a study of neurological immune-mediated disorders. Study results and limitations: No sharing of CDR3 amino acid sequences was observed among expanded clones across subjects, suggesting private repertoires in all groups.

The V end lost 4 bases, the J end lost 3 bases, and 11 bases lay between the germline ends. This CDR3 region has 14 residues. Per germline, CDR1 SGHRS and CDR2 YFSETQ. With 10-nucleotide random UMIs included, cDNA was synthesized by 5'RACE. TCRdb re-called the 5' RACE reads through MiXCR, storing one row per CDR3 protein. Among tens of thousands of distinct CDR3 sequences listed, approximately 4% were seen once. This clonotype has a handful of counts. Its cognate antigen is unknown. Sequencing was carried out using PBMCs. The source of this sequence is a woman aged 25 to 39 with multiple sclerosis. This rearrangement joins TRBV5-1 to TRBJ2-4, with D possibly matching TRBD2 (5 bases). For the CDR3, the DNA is TGCGCCAGCAGCCCCCTCGGGGACAAAAACATTCAGTACTTC. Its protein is CASSPLGDKNIQYF.